These 28 T cell receptor beta chains originate from one sample sequenced in a study of T-cell memory formation after mild COVID-19. TCRdb re-derived calls from the 5' RACE reads in MiXCR, one entry per CDR3 protein. Found here are a few hundred thousand distinct CDR3 sequences, approximately 15% of them singletons; the top ten hold under 25%. Sample: PBMCs or a T cell subset sorted from them (not recorded which). These receptor sequences come from a man between 18 and 29 years old who had mild COVID-19 (a few samples of this study predate the infection). Cell type and time point are not known.

This rearrangement joins TRBV6-1 to TRBJ1-5, with 10 bases identical to TRBD1. V was pared by 8 bases and J by 6 bases, with 4 bases of the junction left unmatched. The CDR3 length is 13 residues. Germline V gene lookup returns CDR1 MNHNS and CDR2 SASEGT. CDR3 protein: CASETGGIQPQHF. In nucleotides, the CDR3 is TGTGCCAGCGAGACAGGGGGCATTCAGCCCCAGCATTTT.

This clonotype was detected only a few times. This chain joins TRBV6-6 and TRBJ2-2, with TRBD1 matching over 9 bases. Germline CDR1 MNHNY, CDR2 SVGAGI (reference sequence). V lost 9 bases, J lost 4 bases, and 3 bases stayed unmatched. The CDR3 has 13 residues. The CDR3 DNA is TGTGCCAGTGGACAGGGGCCCACCGGGGAGCTGTTTTTT. Protein sequence: CASGQGPTGELFF.

This chain uses TRBV4-3 with TRBJ2-3; 11 nucleotides line up with TRBD2. V lost 1 base and J lost 2; bases outside the gene matches: 5. This CDR3 comprises 17 residues. Germline V gene sequence: CDR1 LGHNA, CDR2 YSLEER. The CDR3 region is CASSQALLAGDTDTQYF. In DNA form, the CDR3 reads TGCGCCAGCAGCCAAGCCCTACTAGCGGGGGACACAGATACGCAGTATTTT.

The CDR3 protein is CASSGLRGGFDTQYF. The CDR3 DNA reads as TGTGCCAGCAGCGGCCTACGGGGGGGCTTCGATACGCAGTATTTT. The chain couples TRBV7-3 to TRBJ2-3, with 8 nucleotides matching TRBD2. This CDR3 contains 15 residues. The germline gives CDR1 SGHTA, CDR2 FQGTGA. The junction had 10 bases not matched to a gene; V was cut back by 5 bases and J by 6 bases.

This clonotype was recorded at least ten times. V and J are TRBV5-1 and TRBJ2-1; possibly TRBD2 for D (6 bases). The CDR3 is 15 amino acids. The germline V gene has CDR1 SGHRS and CDR2 YFSETQ. The V end was cut by 4 bases, the J end by 1 base, with 12 bases between. CDR3 bases: TGCGCCAGCAGCCCGGGACTTTCTTCCTACAATGAGCAGTTCTTC. Encoded protein: CASSPGLSSYNEQFF.

The rearrangement joins TRBV7-3 to TRBJ1-1, with D perhaps TRBD1 (6 bases). V was pared by 1 base and J by 0 bases, with 9 bases between. Per the germline V gene, CDR1 is SGHTA and CDR2 is FQGTGA. This CDR3 has 15 residues. In nucleotides, the CDR3 is TGTGCCAGCAGCTTAAGCGGGACACTGAACACTGAAGCTTTCTTT. The encoded protein is CASSLSGTLNTEAFF. Drawing the rest from reference TRBV7-3 and TRBJ1-1, the complete variable domain is GAGVSQTPSNKVTEKGKYVELRCDPISGHTALYWYRQSLGQGPEFLIYFQGTGAADDSGLPNDRFFAVRPEGSVSTLKIQRTERGDSAVYLCASSLSGTLNTEAFFGQGTRLTVV.

J is TRBJ1-3 and V is TRBV6-5; maybe TRBD1 (6 bases). Trimming pared 0 bases from V and 3 bases from J, leaving 9 bases between. Per germline, CDR1 MNHEY and CDR2 SVGAGI. The CDR3 sequence is 15 residues long. For the CDR3, the DNA is TGTGCCAGCAGTTACTCCGGGGGCGGTGGAAACACCATATATTTT. It codes for CASSYSGGGGNTIYF.

CDR3 loop: CASSPPADRDEAFF. CDR3 in DNA: TGTGCCAGCTCACCACCCGCGGACAGGGATGAAGCTTTCTTT. The rearrangement joins TRBV18 to TRBJ1-1; 8 nucleotides agree with TRBD1. V lost 0 bases, J lost 7 bases, and 4 bases stayed unmatched. Germline loops: CDR1 KGHSH, CDR2 LQKENI. The CDR3 covers 14 residues. Using reference TRBV18 and TRBJ1-1 for the parts outside the CDR3, the full variable domain is NAGVMQNPRHLVRRRGQEARLRCSPMKGHSHVYWYRQLPEEGLKFMVYLQKENIIDESGMPKERFSAEFPKEGPSILRIQQVVRGDSAAYFCASSPPADRDEAFFGQGTRLTVV.

This chain joins TRBV5-1 and TRBJ2-7; 7 nucleotides align to TRBD2. The germline CDR1 and CDR2 sequences are SGHRS and YFSETQ. This CDR3 comprises 14 residues. V shed 7 bases, J shed 0 bases, and the junction held 7 bases outside the gene matches. In DNA, the CDR3 is TGCGCCAGCGCGGGGGACGTCTACTCCTACGAGCAGTACTTC. The encoded protein is CASAGDVYSYEQYF.

This clonotype came up a few times. This rearrangement joins TRBV30 to TRBJ2-5, with 8 positions matching TRBD1. V lost 4 bases and J lost 5; bases outside the gene matches: 3. This CDR3 contains 12 residues. Germline V lookup: CDR1 GTSNPN, CDR2 SVGIG (reference sequence). The CDR3 reads CAWTGGDETQYF. The CDR3 bases are TGTGCCTGGACAGGGGGCGATGAGACCCAGTACTTC. Full variable domain (remainder filled in from reference TRBV30 and TRBJ2-5): SQTIHQWPATLVQPVGSPLSLECTVEGTSNPNLYWYRQAAGRGLQLLFYSVGIGQISSEVPQNLSASRPQDRQFILSSKKLLLSDSGFYLCAWTGGDETQYFGPGTRLLVL.

The rearrangement uses TRBV5-6 and TRBJ2-7, with TRBD2 identical over 10 bases. Germline-derived CDR1 and CDR2 are SGHDT and YYEEEE. V lost 3 bases and J lost 13; bases outside the gene matches: 7. This CDR3 is built from 12 residues. CDR3: CASSSQAGGKYF. The CDR3 coding sequence is TGTGCCAGCAGCTCCCAAGCGGGGGGGAAATACTTC. Filled out from reference TRBV5-6 and TRBJ2-7, the complete variable domain reads DAGVTQSPTHLIKTRGQQVTLRCSPKSGHDTVSWYQQALGQGPQFIFQYYEEEERQRGNFPDRFSGHQFPNYSSELNVNALLLGDSALYLCASSSQAGGKYFGPGTRLTVT.

This clonotype was counted only a few times. The genes are TRBV28 and TRBJ2-5; TRBD1 matches at 8 bases. CDR3 size: 15 residues. The germline V gene encodes CDR1 MDHEN and CDR2 SYDVKM. V lost 2 bases and J lost 5; bases outside the gene matches: 7. CDR3 nucleotides: TGTGCCAGCAGTTTAACCCGACAGGGGACGGAGACCCAGTACTTC. Its protein product is CASSLTRQGTETQYF.

This clonotype showed up just a few times. This chain uses TRBV20-1 with TRBJ2-7; 11 bases are a match to TRBD2. Germline V gives CDR1 DFQATT, CDR2 SNEGSKA (reference sequence). The V segment lost 5 bases and the J segment 7 bases; nucleotides outside the gene matches: 10. This CDR3 is 14 amino acids long. DNA for the CDR3: TGCAGTGCTCCCCCCACTAGCGGGGGCAGGGAGCAGTACGTC. Amino acids: CSAPPTSGGREQYV.

This chain joins TRBV28 and TRBJ2-1; D call uncertain. The CDR3 consists of 15 residues. Trimming removed 4 bases from V and 7 bases from J, with 17 bases in between. Per germline, CDR1 MDHEN and CDR2 SYDVKM. CDR3 residues: CASSSGGPHGNEQFF. CDR3 nucleotides: TGTGCCAGCAGTTCGGGCGGCCCGCACGGGAATGAGCAGTTCTTC.

This chain joins TRBV7-2 and TRBJ1-5; 8 nucleotides line up with TRBD1. V shed 3 bases and J 7 bases; nucleotides not matched to a gene: 5. The CDR3 covers 14 residues. Looked up from germline, CDR1 is SGHTA and CDR2 is FQGNSA. In nucleotides, the CDR3 is TGTGCCAGCAGCTTCCGCAGGGGGCAGCAGCCCCAGCATTTT. Translating gives CASSFRRGQQPQHF.

This clonotype was observed many times. The chain uses TRBV6-5 and TRBJ1-2; no firm D call. The germline V gene has CDR1 MNHEY and CDR2 SVGAGI. The V gene lost 4 bases and the J gene lost 7 bases, with 13 bases spanning the gap. The CDR3 covers 13 residues. The CDR3 sequence: CASSSRSIPGYTF. CDR3 sequence (DNA): TGTGCCAGCAGTTCCCGGTCCATTCCTGGCTACACCTTC.

This clonotype appeared a few times. The CDR3: CASSRLTGSAEQFF. The CDR3 coding sequence is TGTGCCAGCAGCCGCCTTACAGGGTCAGCTGAGCAGTTCTTC. The chain links TRBV6-2 or TRBV6-3 to TRBJ2-1; TRBD1 is a possible D gene (6 bases). The CDR3 sequence is 14 residues long. The germline V gene has CDR1 MNHEY and CDR2 SVGEGT. Trimming removed 6 bases from V and 9 bases from J, with 18 bases in between.

This sequence joins TRBV19 and TRBJ2-4; D is perhaps TRBD2 (6 bases). There are 16 residues in the CDR3. The germline V and J ends were trimmed by 2 bases and 1 base, with 12 bases remaining between them. In germline, CDR1 is LNHDA, CDR2 SQIVND (reference sequence). This chain's CDR3 is CASSITGEQAKNIQYF. DNA of the CDR3: TGTGCCAGTAGTATAACGGGGGAGCAGGCCAAAAACATTCAGTACTTC. The full variable domain, its missing parts supplied by reference TRBV19 and TRBJ2-4, is DGGITQSPKYLFRKEGQNVTLSCEQNLNHDAMYWYRQDPGQGLRLIYYSQIVNDFQKGDIAEGYSVSREKKESFPLTVTSAQKNPTAFYLCASSITGEQAKNIQYFGAGTRLSVL.

Here the CDR3 reads CASSQGQGAARDTQYF. CDR3 nucleotides: TGCGCCAGCAGCCAAGGACAGGGGGCGGCCCGGGATACGCAGTATTTT. The chain employs TRBV4-1 and TRBJ2-3; 10 bases map to TRBD1. Per germline, CDR1 MGHRA and CDR2 YSYEKL. This CDR3 comprises 16 residues. V lost 1 base to trimming and J lost 6 bases; unmatched junction nucleotides: 7.

This clonotype was seen only a few times. The chain joins TRBV6-5 to TRBJ1-5; TRBD1 matches 7 bases. V shed 4 bases and J 6 bases; nucleotides not matched to a gene: 6. CDR3 size: 14 residues. Per the germline V gene, CDR1 is MNHEY and CDR2 is SVGAGI. The chain's CDR3 is CASSFLGGSQPQHF. As DNA, the CDR3 is TGTGCCAGCAGTTTTTTAGGGGGCTCTCAGCCCCAGCATTTT.

This clonotype was detected only once. One end of the junction fails to match germline, which may point to a read error. This chain links TRBV5-1 with TRBJ2-3; 9 bases agree with TRBD1. Germline assignment: CDR1 SGHRS and CDR2 YFSETQ. This CDR3 spans 17 amino acids. The CDR3 DNA reads TGTACCAGCACCTACGCAGGGACAGGGCTGGCGGGAGATACGCAGTATTTT. This sequence encodes CTSTYAGTGLAGDTQYF.

The J gene is TRBJ2-7, the V gene TRBV21-1; TRBD1 reflects the table's D call only, with no check against the DNA. TRBV21-1 is reported as a pseudogene. The CDR3 is 14 amino acids. CDR3 amino acids: CASSMGQGSAEQYV. The CDR3 nucleotides read TGTGCCAGCAGCATGGGACAGGGGTCCGCCGAGCAGTACGTC.

The CDR3 loop is CASSFGGRGPVGTEAFF. The DNA for the CDR3 is TGCGCCAGCAGCTTTGGGGGCAGGGGGCCAGTAGGCACTGAAGCTTTCTTT. The J gene is TRBJ1-1, the V gene TRBV5-1; 8 bases map to TRBD1. This CDR3 is built from 17 residues. The trim removed 2 bases at V and 4 bases at J, leaving 13 bases unmatched. Germline loops: CDR1 SGHRS, CDR2 YFSETQ.

This clonotype was detected a few times. V usage is TRBV6-5 and J usage is TRBJ2-1; unclear D gene. CDR1 is MNHEY, CDR2 SVGAGI, per germline. V was trimmed by 9 bases and J by 0 bases, leaving 21 bases between them. This CDR3 comprises 17 residues. CDR3 loop: CASAANAIVASYNEQFF. As DNA, the CDR3 is TGTGCCAGTGCCGCCAATGCCATCGTGGCCTCCTACAATGAGCAGTTCTTC.

The gene calls are TRBV2 and TRBJ2-7, with D hard to call. Trimming left V 2 bases short and J 3 bases short, with 5 bases between. This CDR3 has 12 residues. The germline CDR1 and CDR2 sequences are SNHLY and FYNNEI. The CDR3, as DNA: TGTGCCAGCAGTGAACAGTTCTACGAGCAGTACGTC. Protein product: CASSEQFYEQYV.

In this sample, this clonotype turned up a few times. V and J are TRBV5-6 and TRBJ1-5; 7 nucleotides agree with TRBD1. J gave up 6 bases and V 4 bases, and 7 bases lay outside the gene matches. In germline, CDR1 is SGHDT, CDR2 YYEEEE. The CDR3 covers 14 residues. The CDR3 protein is CASSQTGFGQPQHF. In nucleotides, the CDR3 is TGTGCCAGCAGCCAGACAGGGTTCGGTCAGCCCCAGCATTTT.

The V and J genes are TRBV20-1 and TRBJ2-3, with 7 bases identical to TRBD2. V trimming: 3 bases; J trimming: 2 bases; junction bases outside the gene matches: 8. Germline V gene sequence: CDR1 DFQATT, CDR2 SNEGSKA (reference sequence). The CDR3 covers 15 residues. The CDR3 region has the DNA TGCAGTGCTAGTCAATTCCTAGCGGTCACAGATACGCAGTATTTT. The encoded protein is CSASQFLAVTDTQYF.

V and J are TRBV6-1 and TRBJ1-6; maybe TRBD1 (5 bases). V lost 5 bases and J 7 bases, leaving 15 bases between the germline ends. CDR3 length: 15 amino acids. The germline V gene encodes CDR1 MNHNS and CDR2 SASEGT. The CDR3: CASSLWDLGNSPLHF. CDR3 sequence (DNA): TGTGCCAGCAGTCTGTGGGACTTGGGGAATTCACCCCTCCACTTT.